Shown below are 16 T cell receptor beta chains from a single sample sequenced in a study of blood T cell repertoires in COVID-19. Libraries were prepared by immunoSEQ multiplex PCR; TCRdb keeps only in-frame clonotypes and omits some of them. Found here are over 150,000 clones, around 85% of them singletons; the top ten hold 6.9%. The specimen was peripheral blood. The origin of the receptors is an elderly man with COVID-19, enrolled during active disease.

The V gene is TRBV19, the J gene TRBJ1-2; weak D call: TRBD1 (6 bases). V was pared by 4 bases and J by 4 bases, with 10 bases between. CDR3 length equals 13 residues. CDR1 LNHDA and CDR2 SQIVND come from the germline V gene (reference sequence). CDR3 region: CASSTQGSYGYTF. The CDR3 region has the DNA TGTGCCAGTAGTACCCAGGGGAGCTATGGCTACACCTTC. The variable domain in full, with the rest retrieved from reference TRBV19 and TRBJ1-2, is DGGITQSPKYLFRKEGQNVTLSCEQNLNHDAMYWYRQDPGQGLRLIYYSQIVNDFQKGDIAEGYSVSREKKESFPLTVTSAQKNPTAFYLCASSTQGSYGYTFGSGTRLTVV.

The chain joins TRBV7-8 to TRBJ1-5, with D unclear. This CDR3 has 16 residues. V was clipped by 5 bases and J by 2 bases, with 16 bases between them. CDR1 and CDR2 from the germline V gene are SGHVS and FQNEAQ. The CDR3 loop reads CASSPIGGVGNQPQHF. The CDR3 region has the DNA TGTGCCAGCAGCCCTATTGGCGGGGTGGGCAATCAGCCCCAGCATTTT.

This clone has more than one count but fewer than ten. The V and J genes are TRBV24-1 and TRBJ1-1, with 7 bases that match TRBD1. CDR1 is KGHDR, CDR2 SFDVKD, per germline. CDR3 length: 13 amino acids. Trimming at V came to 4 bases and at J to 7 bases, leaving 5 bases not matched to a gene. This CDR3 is CATSDPRTGEAFF. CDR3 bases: TGTGCCACCAGTGACCCCCGGACAGGTGAAGCTTTCTTT.

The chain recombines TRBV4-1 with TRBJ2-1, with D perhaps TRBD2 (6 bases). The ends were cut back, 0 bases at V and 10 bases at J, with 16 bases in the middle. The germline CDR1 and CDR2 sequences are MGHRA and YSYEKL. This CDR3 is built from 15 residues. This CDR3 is CASSQEIPAGYEQFF. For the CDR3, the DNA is TGCGCCAGCAGCCAAGAGATCCCAGCGGGTTACGAGCAGTTCTTC.

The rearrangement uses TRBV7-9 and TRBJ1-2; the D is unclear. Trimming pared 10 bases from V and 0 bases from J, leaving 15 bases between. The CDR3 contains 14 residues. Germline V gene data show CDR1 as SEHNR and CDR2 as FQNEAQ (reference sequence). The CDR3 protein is CATEWRASNYGYTF. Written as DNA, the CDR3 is TGTGCCACCGAGTGGAGGGCGTCTAACTATGGCTACACCTTC.

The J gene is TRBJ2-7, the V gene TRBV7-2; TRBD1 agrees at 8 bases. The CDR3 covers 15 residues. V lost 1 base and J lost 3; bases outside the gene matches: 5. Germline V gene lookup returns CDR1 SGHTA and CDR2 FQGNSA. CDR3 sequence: CASSLDPGTGYEQYF. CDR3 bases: TGTGCCAGCAGCTTAGACCCCGGGACAGGCTACGAGCAGTACTTC. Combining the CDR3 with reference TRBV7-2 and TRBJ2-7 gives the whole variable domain GAGVSQSPSNKVTEKGKDVELRCDPISGHTALYWYRQSLGQGLEFLIYFQGNSAPDKSGLPSDRFSAERTGGSVSTLTIQRTQQEDSAVYLCASSLDPGTGYEQYFGPGTRLTVT.

CDR3 sequence: CASSASGGASYEQYF. The CDR3 DNA reads as TGTGCCAGCAGCGCTAGCGGGGGGGCCTCCTACGAGCAGTACTTC. V and J are TRBV5-4 and TRBJ2-7; 12 nucleotides agree with TRBD2. The CDR3 is 15 residues long. Germline assignment: CDR1 SGHNT and CDR2 YYREEE (reference sequence). Trimming cost V 4 bases and J 0 bases; bases outside gene matches: 2.

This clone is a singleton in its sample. The CDR3 protein is CASSLRASGTTDTQYF. The CDR3 DNA reads TGCGCCAGCAGCTTGCGGGCTAGCGGAACCACAGATACGCAGTATTTT. J is TRBJ2-3 and V is TRBV5-1; 7 bases are shared with TRBD2. Germline V gives CDR1 SGHRS, CDR2 YFSETQ. With 1 base clipped from V and 2 bases from J, the junction kept 7 bases outside the gene matches. CDR3 length: 16 amino acids.

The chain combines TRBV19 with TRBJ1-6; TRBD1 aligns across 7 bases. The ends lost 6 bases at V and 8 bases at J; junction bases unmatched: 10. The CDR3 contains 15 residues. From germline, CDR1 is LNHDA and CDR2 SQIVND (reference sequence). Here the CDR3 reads CASSRQGEGHSPLHF. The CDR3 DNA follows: TGTGCCAGTAGCCGACAGGGAGAGGGTCATTCACCCCTCCACTTT.

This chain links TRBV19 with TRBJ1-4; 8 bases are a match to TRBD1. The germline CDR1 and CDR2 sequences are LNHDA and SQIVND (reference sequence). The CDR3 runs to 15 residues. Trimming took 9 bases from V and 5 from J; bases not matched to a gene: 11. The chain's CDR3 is CASSDRGWGNEKLFF. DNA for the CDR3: TGTGCCAGCTCAGACAGGGGATGGGGGAATGAAAAACTGTTTTTT.

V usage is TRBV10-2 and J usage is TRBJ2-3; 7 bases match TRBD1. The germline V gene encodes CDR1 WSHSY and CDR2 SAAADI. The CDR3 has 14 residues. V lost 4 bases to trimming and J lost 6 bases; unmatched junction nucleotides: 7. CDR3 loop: CASSVVTGRDTQYF. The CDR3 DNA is TGCGCCAGCAGTGTCGTGACAGGGCGGGATACGCAGTATTTT.

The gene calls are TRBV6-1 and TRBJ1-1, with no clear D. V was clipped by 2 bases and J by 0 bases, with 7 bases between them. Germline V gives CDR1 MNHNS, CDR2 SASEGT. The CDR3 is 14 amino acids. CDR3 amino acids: CASSENTLNTEAFF. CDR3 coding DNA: TGTGCCAGCAGTGAAAACACCCTGAACACTGAAGCTTTCTTT.

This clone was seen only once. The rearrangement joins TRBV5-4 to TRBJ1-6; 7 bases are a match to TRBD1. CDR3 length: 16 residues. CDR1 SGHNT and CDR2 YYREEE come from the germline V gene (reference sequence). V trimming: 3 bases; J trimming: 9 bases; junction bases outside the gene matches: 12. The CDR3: CASSSARDSYGSPLHF. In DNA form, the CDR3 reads TGTGCCAGCAGCTCGGCGAGGGACAGCTATGGTTCACCCCTCCACTTT.

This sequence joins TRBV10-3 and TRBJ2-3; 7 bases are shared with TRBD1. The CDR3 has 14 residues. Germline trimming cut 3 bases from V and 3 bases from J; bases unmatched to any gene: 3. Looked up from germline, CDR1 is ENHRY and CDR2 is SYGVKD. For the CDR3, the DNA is TGTGCCATCAGTGAAACGACAGGGACAGATACGCAGTATTTT. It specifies CAISETTGTDTQYF.

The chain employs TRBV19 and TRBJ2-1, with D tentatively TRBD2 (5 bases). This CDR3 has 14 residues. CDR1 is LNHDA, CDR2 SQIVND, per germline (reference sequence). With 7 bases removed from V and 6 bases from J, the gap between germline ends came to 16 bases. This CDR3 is CASTRGSQSNEQFF. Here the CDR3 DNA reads TGTGCCAGTACTAGAGGGTCTCAGAGCAATGAGCAGTTCTTC. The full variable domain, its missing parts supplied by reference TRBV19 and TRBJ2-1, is DGGITQSPKYLFRKEGQNVTLSCEQNLNHDAMYWYRQDPGQGLRLIYYSQIVNDFQKGDIAEGYSVSREKKESFPLTVTSAQKNPTAFYLCASTRGSQSNEQFFGPGTRLTVL.

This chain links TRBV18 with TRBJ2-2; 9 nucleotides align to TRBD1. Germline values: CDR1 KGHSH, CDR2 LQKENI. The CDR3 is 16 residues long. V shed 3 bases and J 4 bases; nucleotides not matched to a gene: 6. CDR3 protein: CASSPRTGVITGELFF. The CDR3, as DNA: TGTGCCAGCTCACCGCGGACAGGGGTGATCACCGGGGAGCTGTTTTTT. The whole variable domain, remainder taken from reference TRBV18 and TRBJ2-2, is NAGVMQNPRHLVRRRGQEARLRCSPMKGHSHVYWYRQLPEEGLKFMVYLQKENIIDESGMPKERFSAEFPKEGPSILRIQQVVRGDSAAYFCASSPRTGVITGELFFGEGSRLTVL.